Following are 27 T cell receptor beta chains from one sample sequenced in a study of T cells in Graves' hyperthyroidism and ophthalmopathy. Using RNA transcripts as the source, TCR beta CDR3 regions were amplified. When the TCR CDR3 underwent first-round RT-PCR, the HTBI primer set was used. TCRdb redid the calling of the multiplex PCR reads with MiXCR, one entry per CDR3 protein. The data contain 500,000 to 750,000 distinct CDR3 sequences, more than 15% of them singletons. Input material: blood. Receptors were obtained from a woman in her 30s with Graves' hyperthyroidism.

This clonotype was counted many times. The chain combines TRBV3-1 with TRBJ2-1, with 12 bases fitting TRBD2. This CDR3 is 14 amino acids long. CDR1 is LGHDT, CDR2 YNNKEL, per germline (reference sequence). J gave up 5 bases and V 7 bases, and 3 bases lay outside the gene matches. The CDR3 protein is CASTLAGGDNEQFF. The CDR3 DNA follows: TGTGCCAGCACCCTAGCGGGAGGGGACAATGAGCAGTTCTTC.

This clonotype was detected only a few times. The gene calls are TRBV20-1 and TRBJ1-1; D may be TRBD1 (5 bases). Germline V CDR1 and CDR2: DFQATT, SNEGSKA (reference sequence). The V end lost 3 bases, the J end lost 4 bases, and 21 bases lay between the germline ends. The CDR3 length is 16 residues. CDR3 sequence (DNA): TGCAGTGCTAGTCCCAGGGAAGACGTTTATTTCACTGAAGCTTTCTTT. Protein: CSASPREDVYFTEAFF.

The sample holds many counts of this clonotype. This chain uses TRBV7-9 with TRBJ1-4; maybe TRBD1 (6 bases). Germline V gives CDR1 SEHNR, CDR2 FQNEAQ (reference sequence). There are 15 residues in the CDR3. Trimming pared 5 bases from V and 7 bases from J, leaving 17 bases between. This CDR3 is CASSPGTTYSEKLFF. Here the CDR3 DNA reads TGTGCCAGCAGCCCCGGGACAACATACAGTGAAAAACTGTTTTTT.

This clonotype was seen ten or more times. This chain joins TRBV20-1 and TRBJ1-1; a possible D gene is TRBD1 (6 bases). From germline, CDR1 is DFQATT and CDR2 SNEGSKA (reference sequence). Trimming removed 3 bases from V and 0 bases from J, with 11 bases in between. CDR3 length: 14 amino acids. The CDR3 DNA reads as TGCAGTGCTAGGGGTCAGGGGATGAACACTGAAGCTTTCTTT. Amino acids: CSARGQGMNTEAFF.

The chain couples TRBV19 to TRBJ1-1, with D hard to call. The CDR3 runs to 16 residues. Germline assignment: CDR1 LNHDA and CDR2 SQIVND (reference sequence). V lost 6 bases to trimming and J lost 0 bases, with 17 bases between them. CDR3 region: CASSRGVEMLNTEAFF. The CDR3 DNA is TGTGCCAGTAGCAGAGGCGTGGAGATGTTGAACACTGAAGCTTTCTTT.

In this sample, this clonotype turned up many times. This chain connects TRBV20-1 to TRBJ1-2; perhaps TRBD1 as D (6 bases). Germline V gives CDR1 DFQATT, CDR2 SNEGSKA (reference sequence). The CDR3 is 17 amino acids. V lost 0 bases, J lost 7 bases, and 24 bases lay in between. The CDR3 region is CSARDLGRWGARAGYTF. Written as DNA, the CDR3 is TGCAGTGCTAGAGATCTGGGCAGGTGGGGGGCCCGAGCTGGCTACACCTTC.

This clonotype was counted a few times. This sequence joins TRBV19 and TRBJ2-1, with D possibly matching TRBD2 (6 bases). CDR1 and CDR2 from the germline V gene are LNHDA and SQIVND (reference sequence). The CDR3 sequence is 17 residues long. Trimming pared 5 bases from V and 0 bases from J, leaving 17 bases between. The CDR3, as DNA: TGTGCCAGTAGTTATTTTGCAGCGGGCAGCTCCTACAATGAGCAGTTCTTC. Protein product: CASSYFAAGSSYNEQFF.

The table lists this clonotype with many counts. The chain carries TRBV2 and TRBJ2-3, with no clear D. There are 15 residues in the CDR3. CDR1 is SNHLY and CDR2 is FYNNEI in the germline V gene. Deletions cut 4 bases from V and 2 bases from J, with 13 bases between. CDR3 protein: CASSAYNLNTDTQYF. The CDR3 region has the DNA TGTGCCAGCAGTGCATACAACCTCAACACAGATACGCAGTATTTT.

The chain combines TRBV10-3 with TRBJ1-5; no clear D. Trimming shortened V by 0 bases and J by 4 bases, and 10 bases separated the two germline ends. Germline CDR1 ENHRY, CDR2 SYGVKD. The CDR3 totals 15 residues. The CDR3 coding sequence is TGTGCCATCAGTGAGTCTTCTCTCAAGAATCAGCCCCAGCATTTT. It translates to CAISESSLKNQPQHF.

This clonotype was counted many times. This sequence joins TRBV20-1 and TRBJ2-2; D not certain. Between the trimmed V and J ends, which lost 0 bases and 0 bases, there was a span of 5 bases. Germline lookup yields CDR1 DFQATT and CDR2 SNEGSKA (reference sequence). CDR3 size: 14 residues. The CDR3 DNA is TGCAGTGCTAGAGAGCTAGCGAACACCGGGGAGCTGTTTTTT. It encodes CSARELANTGELFF.

This clonotype showed up just a few times. The gene calls are TRBV27 and TRBJ1-6; 8 bases fit TRBD1. There are 13 residues in the CDR3. Trimming took 8 bases from V and 9 from J; bases not matched to a gene: 6. Germline V lookup: CDR1 MNHEY, CDR2 SMNVEV (reference sequence). CDR3 bases: TGTGCCAGCGGACAGGGCCCAGGTTCACCCCTCCACTTT. Protein: CASGQGPGSPLHF.

With regard to this clonotype: The conserved closing phenylalanine or tryptophan is absent in this CDR3, likely reflecting a read error. V gene TRBV28 combines with J gene TRBJ2-1; 7 nucleotides align to TRBD2. This CDR3 has 16 amino acids. Germline V gives CDR1 MDHEN, CDR2 SYDVKM. Germline trimming cut 2 bases from V and 0 bases from J; bases unmatched to any gene: 4. The CDR3 spells CASSLGGGDSYNEQFS. Written as DNA, the CDR3 is TGTGCCAGCAGTTTAGGGGGGGGGGACTCCTACAATGAGCAGTTCTCC.

In this sample, this clonotype turned up a few times. CDR3 in DNA: TGTGCCAGTAGTACGGAGGGACAGGGGAACACTGAAGCTTTCTTT. It is translated as CASSTEGQGNTEAFF. The genes are TRBV19 and TRBJ1-1; 9 nucleotides line up with TRBD1. The CDR3 runs to 15 residues. Germline CDR1 LNHDA, CDR2 SQIVND (reference sequence). The J segment lost 1 base and the V segment lost 4 bases, leaving 4 bases of the junction unmatched.

Regarding this clonotype: One base away lies a much larger clone, so this may be a sequencing read error. The gene calls are TRBV12-3 or TRBV12-4 and TRBJ2-1, with 9 bases identical to TRBD2. This CDR3 contains 14 residues. J was trimmed by 5 bases and V by 11 bases; bases with no gene match: 10. The CDR3 is CACELAGSHNEQFF. In DNA form, the CDR3 reads TGTGCCTGCGAGCTAGCGGGATCCCACAATGAGCAGTTCTTC.

The CDR3, as DNA: TGTGCCAGCAGCCATAGTATTCTAGCGGCCCCCCCCGGGGAGCAGTACTTC. Its translation: CASSHSILAAPPGEQYF. J is TRBJ2-7 and V is TRBV7-2; the match to TRBD2 covers 7 bases. The V gene end was trimmed by 5 bases and the J gene end by 7 bases; junction bases not matched to a gene: 20. The CDR3 covers 17 residues. CDR1 is SGHTA and CDR2 is FQGNSA in the germline V gene.

This clonotype was recorded at least ten times. J is TRBJ2-1 and V is TRBV27, with 9 bases fitting TRBD2. J was trimmed by 2 bases and V by 5 bases; bases with no gene match: 1. Looked up from germline, CDR1 is MNHEY and CDR2 is SMNVEV (reference sequence). This CDR3 contains 14 residues. CDR3 bases: TGTGCCAGCAGTATAGCGGGAGCCTACAATGAGCAGTTCTTC. Translating it yields CASSIAGAYNEQFF.

This clonotype was counted a few times. The genes are TRBV18 and TRBJ2-3, with TRBD1 matching over 7 bases. CDR3 size: 16 residues. Germline CDR1 reads KGHSH; CDR2 reads LQKENI. The J segment lost 4 bases and the V segment lost 3 bases, leaving 10 bases of the junction unmatched. CDR3 sequence: CASSPLRTGSSDTQYF. DNA of the CDR3: TGTGCCAGCTCACCGCTCCGGACAGGATCTTCAGATACGCAGTATTTT.

The CDR3 sequence is CASSYRQGPYSNQPQHF. For the CDR3, the DNA is TGTGCCAGCAGCTATAGACAGGGTCCGTATAGCAATCAGCCCCAGCATTTT. The rearrangement links TRBV6-1 to TRBJ1-5; 7 nucleotides align to TRBD1. The V and J ends lost 6 bases and 0 bases, in that order; junction bases with no gene match: 11. In germline, CDR1 is MNHNS, CDR2 SASEGT. CDR3 length: 17 amino acids.

This clonotype was picked up a small number of times. The chain employs TRBV15 and TRBJ1-3, with a tentative D call TRBD1 (5 bases). CDR1 is LNHNV and CDR2 is YYDKDF in the germline V gene (reference sequence). Between the trimmed V and J ends, which lost 0 bases and 1 base, there was a span of 10 bases. The CDR3 covers 16 residues. In DNA form, the CDR3 reads TGTGCCACCAGCAGAGACGGAGGGGCTTCTGGAAACACCATATATTTT. Translating gives CATSRDGGASGNTIYF.

This clonotype came up many times. The chain couples TRBV6-1 to TRBJ2-7, with TRBD2 identical over 11 bases. Germline V gene sequence: CDR1 MNHNS, CDR2 SASEGT. The trim removed 6 bases at V and 4 bases at J, leaving 8 bases unmatched. The CDR3 runs to 15 residues. CDR3 nucleotide sequence: TGTGCCAGCAGGACTACGGGACTAGCGGATTACGAGCAGTACTTC. This encodes CASRTTGLADYEQYF.

This chain uses TRBV28 with TRBJ2-1; TRBD2 agrees at 14 bases. This CDR3 is built from 17 residues. Trimming took 4 bases from V and 2 from J; bases not matched to a gene: 4. Germline CDR1 and CDR2: MDHEN and SYDVKM. CDR3: CASSSTSGRGPYNEQFF. The CDR3 DNA reads TGTGCCAGCAGTTCGACTAGCGGGAGGGGCCCCTACAATGAGCAGTTCTTC.

The chain recombines TRBV5-1 with TRBJ2-5, with a weak D call TRBD2 (6 bases). The germline CDR1 and CDR2 sequences are SGHRS and YFSETQ. Trimming cost V 3 bases and J 3 bases, with 12 bases left between them. This CDR3 contains 14 residues. The chain's CDR3 is CASSSHSGKETQYF. CDR3 DNA: TGCGCCAGCAGCTCACATAGCGGAAAAGAGACCCAGTACTTC.

This clonotype occurred many times. The rearrangement joins TRBV18 to TRBJ1-5; 9 nucleotides align to TRBD1. Germline CDR1 is KGHSH and CDR2 is LQKENI. V lost 3 bases, J lost 4 bases, and 7 bases stayed unmatched. This CDR3 contains 16 residues. The CDR3: CASSPGPTGGNQPQHF. The CDR3 nucleotides read TGTGCCAGCTCACCGGGCCCGACAGGGGGGAATCAGCCCCAGCATTTT.

This clonotype was seen only a few times. Germline and junction disagree at one end, which may indicate a read error. This chain connects TRBV29-1 to TRBJ1-2, with D maybe TRBD1 (6 bases). Per germline, CDR1 SQVTM and CDR2 ANQGSEA. CDR3 size: 13 residues. The CDR3 nucleotides read TGCAGCGTAGATGACAGGTGGAACTATTGCTACACCTTC. Its protein is CSVDDRWNYCYTF.

The sample holds many counts of this clonotype. The germline gene is not matched at one end of the junction; a read error may be the cause. In DNA, the CDR3 is TGTGCCAGCAGCTTAGTGGACACCGGGGAGCTGTTTTTT. This gives the protein CASSLVDTGELFF. V and J are TRBV5-1 and TRBJ2-2; no definite D call. The CDR3 covers 13 residues. Germline V CDR1 and CDR2: SGHRS, YFSETQ.

This clonotype was seen a handful of times. The J gene is TRBJ2-6, the V gene TRBV12-3 or TRBV12-4; D remains ambiguous. Trimming took 5 bases from V and 2 from J, leaving 19 bases between them. The CDR3 covers 18 residues. The CDR3 DNA follows: TGTGCCAGCAGTGCAATGCCCCTGAGGCGTCCTGGGGCCAACGTCCTGACTTTC. This encodes CASSAMPLRRPGANVLTF.

This clonotype was counted many times. CDR3 in amino acids: CASSLSASGSYEQYF. The CDR3 DNA is TGTGCCAGCAGTTTATCGGCTAGCGGGAGCTACGAGCAGTACTTC. The V call is TRBV27, the J call TRBJ2-7; 10 bases are shared with TRBD2. The CDR3 is 15 residues long. The V segment lost 0 bases and the J segment 3 bases; nucleotides outside the gene matches: 2. Germline V gives CDR1 MNHEY, CDR2 SMNVEV (reference sequence).